This TCR beta chain came from a study of cytomegalovirus exposure and HLA in healthy donors. The wider study: Samples from HLA-typed donors yielded 85 million to 95 million unique TCRs in an early data release.

PCR employed 60 Vbeta and 13 Jbeta primers. Repertoires were generated with immunoSEQ multiplex PCR, while TCRdb's copy carries only in-frame clones and drops some. Found here are more than 200,000 clones, roughly 70% of them singletons; the top ten hold 2.5% to 3%. Trimming cost V 6 bases and J 1 base, with 19 bases left between them. Germline V gene sequence: CDR1 LGHNA, CDR2 YNFKEQ. The CDR3 spans 17 residues. The chain uses TRBV4-2 and TRBJ2-1; possible D gene TRBD1, 6 bases. The TCR comes from a man aged 35-49 years in good health and CMV-seropositive. Sequencing was carried out using PBMCs. The CDR3 sequence is CASSIYTSGESYNEQFF. The CDR3 bases are TGTGCCAGCAGTATATACACGTCAGGGGAATCCTACAATGAGCAGTTCTTC.